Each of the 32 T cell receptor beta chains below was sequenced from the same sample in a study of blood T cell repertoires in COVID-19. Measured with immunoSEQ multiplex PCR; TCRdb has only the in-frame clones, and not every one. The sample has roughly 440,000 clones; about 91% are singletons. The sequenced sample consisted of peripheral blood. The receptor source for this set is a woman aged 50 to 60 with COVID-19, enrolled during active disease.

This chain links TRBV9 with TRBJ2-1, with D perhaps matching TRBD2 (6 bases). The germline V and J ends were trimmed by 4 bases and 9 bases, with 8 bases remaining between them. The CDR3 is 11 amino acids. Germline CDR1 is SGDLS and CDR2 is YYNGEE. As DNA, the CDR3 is TGTGCCAGCAGCCCCGGGAGTGAGCAGTTCTTC. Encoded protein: CASSPGSEQFF.

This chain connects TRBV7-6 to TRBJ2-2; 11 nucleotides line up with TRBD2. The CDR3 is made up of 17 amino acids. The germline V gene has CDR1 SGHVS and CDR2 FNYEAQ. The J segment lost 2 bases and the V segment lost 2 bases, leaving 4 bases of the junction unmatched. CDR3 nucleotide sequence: TGTGCCAGCAGCTTAACTAGCGGGGGACATAACACCGGGGAGCTGTTTTTT. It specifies CASSLTSGGHNTGELFF.

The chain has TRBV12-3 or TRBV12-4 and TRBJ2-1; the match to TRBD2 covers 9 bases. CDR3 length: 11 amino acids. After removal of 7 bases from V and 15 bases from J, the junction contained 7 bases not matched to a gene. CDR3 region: CASTAGGASFF. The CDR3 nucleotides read TGTGCCAGCACCGCGGGGGGGGCATCGTTCTTC.

The CDR3, as DNA: TGTGCCAGTAGTATTAGGTCCGAGGATTCCACTGAAGCTTTCTTT. Amino acid sequence: CASSIRSEDSTEAFF. The chain joins TRBV19 to TRBJ1-1; D not resolved. Germline values: CDR1 LNHDA, CDR2 SQIVND (reference sequence). The CDR3 is made up of 15 amino acids. V was clipped by 3 bases and J by 4 bases, with 15 bases between them.

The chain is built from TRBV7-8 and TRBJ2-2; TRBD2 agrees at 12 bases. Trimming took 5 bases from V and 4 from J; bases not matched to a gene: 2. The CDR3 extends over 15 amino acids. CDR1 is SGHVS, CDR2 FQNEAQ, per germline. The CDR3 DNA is TGTGCCAGCAGCCGACTAGCGGGGGCCACCGGGGAGCTGTTTTTT. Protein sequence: CASSRLAGATGELFF. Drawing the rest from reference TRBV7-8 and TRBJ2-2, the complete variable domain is GAGVSQSPRYKVAKRGQDVALRCDPISGHVSLFWYQQALGQGPEFLTYFQNEAQLDKSGLPSDRFFAERPEGSVSTLKIQRTQQEDSAVYLCASSRLAGATGELFFGEGSRLTVL.

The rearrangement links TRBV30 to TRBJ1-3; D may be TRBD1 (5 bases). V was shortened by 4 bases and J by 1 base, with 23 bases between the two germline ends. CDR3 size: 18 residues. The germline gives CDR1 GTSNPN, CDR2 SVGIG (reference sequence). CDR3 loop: CAWITSPSGTLSGNTIYF. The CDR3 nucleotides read TGTGCCTGGATAACGAGTCCGTCAGGGACTTTATCTGGAAACACCATATATTTT.

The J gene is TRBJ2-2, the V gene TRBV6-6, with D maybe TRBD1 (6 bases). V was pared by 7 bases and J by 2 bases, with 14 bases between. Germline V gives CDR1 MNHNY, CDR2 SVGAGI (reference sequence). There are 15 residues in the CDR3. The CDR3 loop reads CASILDRTNTGELFF. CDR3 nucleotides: TGTGCCAGCATCCTCGACAGGACAAACACCGGGGAGCTGTTTTTT.

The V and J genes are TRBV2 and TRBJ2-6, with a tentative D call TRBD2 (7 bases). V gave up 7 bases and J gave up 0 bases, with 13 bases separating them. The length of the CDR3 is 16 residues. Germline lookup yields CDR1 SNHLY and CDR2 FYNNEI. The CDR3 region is CASKGGVSSGANVLTF. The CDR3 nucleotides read TGTGCCAGCAAGGGGGGGGTCAGCTCTGGGGCCAACGTCCTGACTTTC.

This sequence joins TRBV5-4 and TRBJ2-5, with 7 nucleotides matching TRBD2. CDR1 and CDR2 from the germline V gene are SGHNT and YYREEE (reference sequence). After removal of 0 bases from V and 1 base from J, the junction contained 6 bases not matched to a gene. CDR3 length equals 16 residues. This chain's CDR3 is CASSLAQKRGQETQYF. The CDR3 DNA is TGTGCCAGCAGCTTGGCGCAGAAGCGGGGCCAAGAGACCCAGTACTTC.

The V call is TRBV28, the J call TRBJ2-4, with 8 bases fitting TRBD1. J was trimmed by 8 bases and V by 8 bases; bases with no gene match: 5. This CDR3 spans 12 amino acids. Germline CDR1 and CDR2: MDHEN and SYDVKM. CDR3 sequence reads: CASGGQGDIQYF. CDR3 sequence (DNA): TGTGCCAGCGGTGGACAGGGTGACATTCAGTACTTC.

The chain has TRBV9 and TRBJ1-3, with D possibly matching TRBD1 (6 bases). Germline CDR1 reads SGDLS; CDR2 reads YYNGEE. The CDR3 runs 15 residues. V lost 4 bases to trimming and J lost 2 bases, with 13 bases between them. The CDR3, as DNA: TGTGCCAGCAGCCCCGCGGCAGGGGCTGGAAACACCATATATTTT. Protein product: CASSPAAGAGNTIYF.

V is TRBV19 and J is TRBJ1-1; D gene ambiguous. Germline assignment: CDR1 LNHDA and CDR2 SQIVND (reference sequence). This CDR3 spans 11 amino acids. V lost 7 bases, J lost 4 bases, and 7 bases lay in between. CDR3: CASIRSTEAFF. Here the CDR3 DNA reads TGTGCCAGTATTCGTAGCACTGAAGCTTTCTTT. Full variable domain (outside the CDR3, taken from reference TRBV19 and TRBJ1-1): DGGITQSPKYLFRKEGQNVTLSCEQNLNHDAMYWYRQDPGQGLRLIYYSQIVNDFQKGDIAEGYSVSREKKESFPLTVTSAQKNPTAFYLCASIRSTEAFFGQGTRLTVV.

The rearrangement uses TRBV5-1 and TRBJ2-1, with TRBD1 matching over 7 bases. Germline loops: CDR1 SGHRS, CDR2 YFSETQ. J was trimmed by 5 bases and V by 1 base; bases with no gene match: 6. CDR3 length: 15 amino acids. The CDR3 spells CASSLRVGTDNEQFF. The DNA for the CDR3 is TGCGCCAGCAGCTTGAGGGTTGGGACAGACAATGAGCAGTTCTTC.

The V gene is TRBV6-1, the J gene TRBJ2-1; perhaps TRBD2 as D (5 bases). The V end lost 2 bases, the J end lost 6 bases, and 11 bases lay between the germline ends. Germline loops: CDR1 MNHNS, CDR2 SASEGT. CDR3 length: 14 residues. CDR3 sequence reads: CASSELGVSNEQFF. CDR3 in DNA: TGTGCCAGCAGTGAACTCGGGGTATCCAATGAGCAGTTCTTC.

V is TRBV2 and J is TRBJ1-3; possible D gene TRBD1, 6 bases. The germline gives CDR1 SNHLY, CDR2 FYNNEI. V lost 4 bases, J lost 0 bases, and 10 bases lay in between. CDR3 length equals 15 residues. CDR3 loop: CASSVGRGSGNTIYF. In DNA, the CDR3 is TGTGCCAGCAGTGTAGGCAGGGGCTCTGGAAACACCATATATTTT.

The CDR3 DNA follows: TGTGCCAGCAGCGTAGTAGGGGGCGCAGATACGCAGTATTTT. Protein product: CASSVVGGADTQYF. V is TRBV9 and J is TRBJ2-3; 7 bases align to TRBD1. The CDR3 totals 14 residues. The V gene's germline CDR1 is SGDLS and CDR2 YYNGEE. The V gene end was trimmed by 0 bases and the J gene end by 4 bases; junction bases not matched to a gene: 2.

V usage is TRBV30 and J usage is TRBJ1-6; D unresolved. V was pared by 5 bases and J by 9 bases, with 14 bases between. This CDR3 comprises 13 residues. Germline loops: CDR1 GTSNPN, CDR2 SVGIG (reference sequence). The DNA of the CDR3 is TGTGCCTGGGACGCGGAGCGGATTTCACCCCTCCACTTT. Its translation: CAWDAERISPLHF. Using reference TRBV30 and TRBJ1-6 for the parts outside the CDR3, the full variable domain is SQTIHQWPATLVQPVGSPLSLECTVEGTSNPNLYWYRQAAGRGLQLLFYSVGIGQISSEVPQNLSASRPQDRQFILSSKKLLLSDSGFYLCAWDAERISPLHFGNGTRLTVT.

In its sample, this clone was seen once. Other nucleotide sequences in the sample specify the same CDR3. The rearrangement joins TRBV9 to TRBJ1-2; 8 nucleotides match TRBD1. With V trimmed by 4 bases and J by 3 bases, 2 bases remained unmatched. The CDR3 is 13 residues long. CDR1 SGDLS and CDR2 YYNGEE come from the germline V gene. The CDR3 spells CASSPQGDYGYTF. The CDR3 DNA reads TGTGCCAGCAGCCCACAGGGGGACTATGGCTACACCTTC.

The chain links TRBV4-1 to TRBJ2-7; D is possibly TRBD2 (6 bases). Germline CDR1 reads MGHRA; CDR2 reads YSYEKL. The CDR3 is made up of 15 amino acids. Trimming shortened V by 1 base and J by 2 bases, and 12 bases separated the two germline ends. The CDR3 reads CASSQGGGAAYEQYF. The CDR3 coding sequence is TGCGCCAGCAGCCAAGGTGGCGGGGCAGCCTACGAGCAGTACTTC.

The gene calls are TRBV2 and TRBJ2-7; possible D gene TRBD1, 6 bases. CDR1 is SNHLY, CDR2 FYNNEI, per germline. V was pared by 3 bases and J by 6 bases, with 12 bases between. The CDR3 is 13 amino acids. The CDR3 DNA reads TGTGCCAGCAGTGATAGGACAGCCGGCGAGCAGTACTTC. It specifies CASSDRTAGEQYF.

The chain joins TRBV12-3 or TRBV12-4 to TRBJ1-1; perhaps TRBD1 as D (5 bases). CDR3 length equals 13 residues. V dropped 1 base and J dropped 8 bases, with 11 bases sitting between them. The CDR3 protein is CASSLGRGEEAFF. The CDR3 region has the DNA TGTGCCAGCAGTTTAGGAAGGGGCGAGGAAGCTTTCTTT.

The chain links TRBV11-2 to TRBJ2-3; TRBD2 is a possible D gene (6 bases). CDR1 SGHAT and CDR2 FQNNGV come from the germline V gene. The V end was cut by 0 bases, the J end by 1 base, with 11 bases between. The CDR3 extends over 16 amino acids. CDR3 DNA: TGTGCCAGCAGCTTAGATGGGGGGACGGGCACAGATACGCAGTATTTT. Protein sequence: CASSLDGGTGTDTQYF.

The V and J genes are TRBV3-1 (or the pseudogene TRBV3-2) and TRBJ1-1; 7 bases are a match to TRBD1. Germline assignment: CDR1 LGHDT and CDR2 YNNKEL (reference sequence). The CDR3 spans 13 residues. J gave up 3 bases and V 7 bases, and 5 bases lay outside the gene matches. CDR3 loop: CASTETGDTEAFF. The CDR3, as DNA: TGTGCCAGCACCGAAACAGGGGACACTGAAGCTTTCTTT.

This CDR3 reads CASSRQGSDEQFF. DNA of the CDR3: TGTGCCAGCAGTAGACAGGGTAGCGATGAGCAGTTCTTC. This rearrangement joins TRBV6-4 to TRBJ2-1, with 7 positions matching TRBD1. This CDR3 comprises 13 residues. CDR1 and CDR2 from the germline V gene are MRHNA and SNTAGT. V lost 5 bases, J lost 8 bases, and 6 bases stayed unmatched.

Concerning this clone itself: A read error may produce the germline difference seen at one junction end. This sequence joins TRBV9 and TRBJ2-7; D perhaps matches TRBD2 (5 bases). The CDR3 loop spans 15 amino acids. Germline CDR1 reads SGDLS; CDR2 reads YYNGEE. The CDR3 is CASSVSSSYTYEQYF. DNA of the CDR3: TGTGCCAGCAGCGTATCTTCTAGCTATACCTACGAACAGTACTTC.

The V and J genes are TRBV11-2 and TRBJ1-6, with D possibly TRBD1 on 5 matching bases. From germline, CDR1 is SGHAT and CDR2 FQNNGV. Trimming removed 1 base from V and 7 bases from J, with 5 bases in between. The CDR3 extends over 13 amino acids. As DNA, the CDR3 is TGTGCCAGCAGCTTAGGGGGCAATTCACCCCTCCACTTT. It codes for CASSLGGNSPLHF.

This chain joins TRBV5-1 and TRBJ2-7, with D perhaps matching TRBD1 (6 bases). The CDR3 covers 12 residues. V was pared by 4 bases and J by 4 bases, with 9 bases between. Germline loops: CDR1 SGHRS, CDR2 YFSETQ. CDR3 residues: CASSGGQYEQYF. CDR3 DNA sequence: TGCGCCAGCAGCGGAGGACAGTACGAGCAGTACTTC.

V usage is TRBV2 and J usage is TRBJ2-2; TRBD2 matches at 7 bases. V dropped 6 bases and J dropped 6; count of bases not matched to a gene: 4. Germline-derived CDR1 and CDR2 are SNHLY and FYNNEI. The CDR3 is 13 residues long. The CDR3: CASSLGLAGELFF. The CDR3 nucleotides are TGTGCCAGCAGCCTAGGACTAGCCGGGGAGCTGTTTTTT.

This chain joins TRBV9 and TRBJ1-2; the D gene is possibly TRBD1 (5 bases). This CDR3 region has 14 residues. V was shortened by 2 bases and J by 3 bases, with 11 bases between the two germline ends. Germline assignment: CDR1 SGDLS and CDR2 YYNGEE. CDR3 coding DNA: TGTGCCAGCAGCGTTACAGGTCTATACTATGGCTACACCTTC. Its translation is CASSVTGLYYGYTF.

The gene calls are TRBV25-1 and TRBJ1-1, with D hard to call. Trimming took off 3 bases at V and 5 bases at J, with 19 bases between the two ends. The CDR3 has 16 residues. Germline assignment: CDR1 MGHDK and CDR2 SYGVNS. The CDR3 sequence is CASSEFHEVRKTEAFF. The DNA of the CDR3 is TGTGCCAGCAGTGAGTTCCATGAGGTAAGGAAAACTGAAGCTTTCTTT.

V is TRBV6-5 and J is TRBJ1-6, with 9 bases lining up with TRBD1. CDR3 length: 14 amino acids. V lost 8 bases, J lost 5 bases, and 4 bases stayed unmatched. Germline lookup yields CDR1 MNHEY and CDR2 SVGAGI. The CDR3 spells CASCRDRDNSPLHF. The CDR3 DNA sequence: TGTGCCAGCTGTAGGGACAGGGATAATTCACCCCTCCACTTT.

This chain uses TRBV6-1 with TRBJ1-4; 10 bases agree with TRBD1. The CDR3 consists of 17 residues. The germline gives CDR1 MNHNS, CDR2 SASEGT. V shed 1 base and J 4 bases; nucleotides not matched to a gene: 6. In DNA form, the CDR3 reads TGTGCCAGCAGTGAAGTGTGGACAGGGGGTAATAATGAAAAACTGTTTTTT. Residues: CASSEVWTGGNNEKLFF.